These T cell receptor beta chains were read from a single sample in a study of T cells after yellow fever vaccination. TCRdb passed the 5' RACE reads through MiXCR, listing each CDR3 protein once. This sample has 510,000 or so distinct CDR3 sequences, with roughly a fifth found just once. The input for sequencing was PBMCs, taken 15 days after the yellow fever booster vaccination. Source of these receptors: a man aged 25 to 45 who received the YFV17D yellow fever vaccine. Each CDR3 is given with its conserved first and last residue. D genes are given only for firm matches. The size field is filled for only some rows; it gives once, few, many or a size class.

>15|TRBV20-1|TRBD2|TRBJ2-7|few
CSARGLAGGPYEQYF
TGCAGTGCTAGAGGACTAGCGGGAGGGCCCTACGAGCAGTACTTC
>16|TRBV12-3/TRBV12-4|TRBD2|TRBJ2-2|NA
CASSFGGSWDTGELFF
TGTGCCAGCAGTTTTGGCGGGAGCTGGGACACCGGGGAGCTGTTTTTT
>13|TRBV7-2|NA|TRBJ1-5|NA
CASSPRDLQPQHF
TGTGCCAGCAGCCCCAGGGACCTACAGCCCCAGCATTTT
>14|TRBV10-3|NA|TRBJ2-5|few
CAISVVEGRETQYF
TGTGCCATCAGTGTAGTAGAAGGGCGGGAGACCCAGTACTTC
>14|TRBV6-2/TRBV6-3|NA|TRBJ2-7|NA
CASSYSRLFYEQYF
TGTGCCAGCAGTTACTCGAGGCTGTTCTACGAGCAGTACTTC
>17|TRBV7-2|TRBD1|TRBJ2-4|NA
CASSLVVGTGVKNIQYF
TGTGCCAGCAGCTTAGTGGTCGGGACAGGGGTCAAAAACATTCAGTACTTC
>19|TRBV27|NA|TRBJ2-1|few
CASSLSGQGMAGGKDEQFF
TGTGCCAGCAGTTTATCGGGACAGGGGATGGCGGGAGGGAAGGATGAGCAGTTCTTC
>15|TRBV27|NA|TRBJ1-6|many
CASSFDWTHNSPLHF
TGTGCCAGCAGCTTCGATTGGACCCATAATTCACCCCTCCACTTT
>12|TRBV9|NA|TRBJ2-3|NA
CASSDREGTQYF
TGTGCCAGCAGCGACCGTGAGGGTACGCAGTATTTT
>16|TRBV9|TRBD2|TRBJ2-3|NA
CASSVDAGGRTDTQYF
TGTGCCAGCAGCGTAGACGCGGGAGGTCGTACAGATACGCAGTATTTT
>14|TRBV20-1|NA|TRBJ2-1|NA
CSARDDHPWGEQFF
TGCAGTGCTAGAGATGACCACCCCTGGGGTGAGCAGTTCTTC
>16|TRBV29-1|NA|TRBJ2-7|NA
CSVGGGLEGASYEQYF
TGCAGCGTTGGGGGTGGGCTCGAAGGGGCCTCCTACGAGCAGTACTTC
>14|TRBV12-3/TRBV12-4|TRBD2|TRBJ2-7|NA
CASSIAGRRAEQYF
TGTGCCAGCAGCATAGCGGGACGTAGGGCTGAGCAGTACTTC
>15|TRBV7-8|TRBD2|TRBJ2-3|NA
CASSAAGDSGDTQYF
TGTGCCAGCAGCGCCGCGGGAGACTCTGGAGATACGCAGTATTTT
>14|TRBV7-9|NA|TRBJ2-2|NA
CASSLQTGVGELFF
TGTGCCAGCAGCTTACAGACGGGAGTCGGGGAGCTGTTTTTT
>16|TRBV7-2|TRBD2|TRBJ2-1|NA
CASSLGPSGRAGEQFF
TGTGCCAGCAGCTTAGGACCTAGCGGGAGGGCGGGTGAGCAGTTCTTC
>17|TRBV5-6|TRBD2|TRBJ2-2|NA
CASSFGLAGTNTGELFF
TGTGCCAGCAGCTTTGGACTAGCGGGAACGAACACCGGGGAGCTGTTTTTT
>14|TRBV20-1|TRBD1|TRBJ1-4|NA
CSARVGRGDEKLFF
TGCAGTGCTAGGGTCGGCAGGGGGGATGAAAAACTGTTTTTT
>14|TRBV12-3/TRBV12-4|NA|TRBJ2-4|NA
CASQRSKAKNIQYF
TGTGCCAGCCAGCGGAGCAAGGCCAAAAACATTCAGTACTTC
>12|TRBV20-1|NA|TRBJ1-2|few
CSASELSYGYTF
TGCAGTGCTAGCGAGCTCTCCTATGGCTACACCTTC
>14|TRBV7-9|NA|TRBJ2-5|once
CASSPYLKGETQYF
TGTGCCAGCAGCCCGTACTTAAAGGGTGAGACCCAGTACTTC
>15|TRBV7-2|TRBD2|TRBJ2-5|few
CASSAAAGERETQYF
TGTGCCAGCTCCGCAGCGGCGGGAGAAAGAGAGACCCAGTACTTC
>12|TRBV19|NA|TRBJ2-3|few
CASSEVRDTQYF
TGTGCCAGTAGCGAGGTGAGAGATACGCAGTATTTT
>15|TRBV7-2|NA|TRBJ1-5|NA
CASSLVGGDNQPQHF
TGTGCCAGCAGCTTAGTGGGCGGGGACAATCAGCCCCAGCATTTT
>13|TRBV29-1|NA|TRBJ2-3|NA
CSVGGITTDTQYF
TGCAGCGTTGGCGGGATCACCACAGATACGCAGTATTTT
>15|TRBV18|NA|TRBJ2-1|few
CASSPLSGTYNEQFF
TGTGCCAGCTCACCCCTGTCCGGGACATACAATGAGCAGTTCTTC
>15|TRBV9|NA|TRBJ2-1|NA
CASSVEGSYYNEQFF
TGTGCCAGCAGCGTAGAGGGGTCTTACTACAATGAGCAGTTCTTC
>15|TRBV11-2|TRBD2|TRBJ2-2|few
CASSVGLKNTGELFF
TGTGCCAGCAGCGTGGGACTAAAGAACACCGGGGAGCTGTTTTTT
>12|TRBV29-1|NA|TRBJ2-3|many
CSVEGSGDTQYF
TGCAGCGTTGAAGGCAGCGGGGATACGCAGTATTTT
>14|TRBV5-4|NA|TRBJ2-1|few
CASSPRGLFNEQFF
TGTGCCAGCAGCCCAAGGGGACTTTTCAATGAGCAGTTCTTC
>15|TRBV10-3|NA|TRBJ1-2|few
CAISESAGGGVGYTF
TGTGCCATCAGTGAGTCCGCCGGGGGCGGGGTAGGCTACACCTTC
>14|TRBV3-1|NA|TRBJ1-6|few
CASSHRQDNSPLHF
TGTGCCAGCAGCCACCGGCAGGATAATTCACCCCTCCACTTT
>14|TRBV12-3/TRBV12-4|NA|TRBJ2-2|few
CASTLEGNTGELFF
TGTGCCAGCACCCTAGAGGGGAACACCGGGGAGCTGTTTTTT
>15|TRBV24-1|NA|TRBJ2-5|few
CATSLWTGVGETQYF
TGTGCCACCAGTCTCTGGACGGGGGTGGGTGAGACCCAGTACTTC
>14|TRBV18|NA|TRBJ2-5|few
CASSLVVDEETQYF
TGTGCCAGCTCGCTGGTGGTAGACGAAGAGACCCAGTACTTC
>14|TRBV24-1|NA|TRBJ2-1|NA
CATSDPKRNGEQFF
TGTGCCACCAGTGATCCCAAAAGGAACGGTGAGCAGTTCTTC
>19|TRBV5-6|TRBD1|TRBJ2-6|NA
CASSPIDRVSVSGANVLTF
TGTGCCAGCAGCCCGATTGACAGGGTGTCGGTCTCTGGGGCCAACGTCCTGACTTTC
>12|TRBV20-1|NA|TRBJ2-1|NA
CSAQDIGNEQFF
TGCAGTGCTCAAGATATAGGCAATGAGCAGTTCTTC
>12|TRBV11-2|NA|TRBJ2-1|NA
CASTLDRGEQFF
TGTGCCAGCACCCTCGATCGGGGTGAGCAGTTCTTC
>15|TRBV29-1|NA|TRBJ2-7|once
CSVAPLMETSYEQYF
TGCAGCGTTGCCCCCCTTATGGAAACCTCCTACGAGCAGTACTTC
>15|TRBV18|TRBD2|TRBJ2-7|few
CASSPRAGEAYEQYF
TGTGCCAGCTCACCAAGGGCGGGAGAAGCCTACGAGCAGTACTTC
>17|TRBV27|TRBD2|TRBJ2-3|NA
CASSLFPAGVSTDTQYF
TGTGCCAGCAGTTTGTTCCCAGCGGGAGTGAGTACAGATACGCAGTATTTT
>14|TRBV25-1|NA|TRBJ2-7|NA
CASSLRQQAYEQYF
TGTGCCAGCAGTCTCCGACAGCAGGCCTACGAGCAGTACTTC